This is a list of T cell receptor beta chains from one sample in a study of cytomegalovirus exposure and HLA in healthy donors. TCRdb's copy holds only in-frame clones and misses some; the assay was immunoSEQ multiplex PCR. The sample consists of more than 130,000 clones, about four fifths of them appearing once. The source material was PBMCs. These receptors were collected from a man aged 40-55 years in good health and CMV-seropositive. Both conserved end residues are part of each CDR3. The D gene is left open where the match is weak. Clone size is not always given. Where it is, it says once, few, many or a class for expanded clones.

clone_size,j_call,v_call,d_call,cdr3_aa,cdr3_nt
once,TRBJ1-2,TRBV30,NA,CAWSVPGRYYGYTF,TGTGCCTGGAGTGTACCAGGCCGATACTATGGCTACACCTTC
NA,TRBJ1-1,TRBV6-1,NA,CASSDRVDTEAFF,TGTGCCAGCAGTGACAGGGTGGACACTGAAGCTTTCTTT
NA,TRBJ2-7,TRBV29-1,TRBD1,CSVDSGTGGYEQYF,TGCAGCGTTGACTCCGGGACAGGGGGCTACGAGCAGTACTTC
few,TRBJ2-7,TRBV27,TRBD2,CASSLLAGSNEQYF,TGTGCCAGCAGTTTACTAGCGGGGTCTAACGAGCAGTACTTC
NA,TRBJ2-3,TRBV11-2,NA,CASSLAGEQGSDTQYF,TGTGCCAGCAGCTTAGCCGGAGAGCAGGGGTCAGATACGCAGTATTTT
NA,TRBJ2-7,TRBV18,TRBD2,CASSSGLAGTYEQYF,TGTGCCAGCTCATCGGGACTAGCGGGGACCTACGAGCAGTACTTC
NA,TRBJ2-1,TRBV7-9,NA,CSSSFQYNEQFF,TGTTCCAGCAGCTTTCAGTACAATGAGCAGTTCTTC
few,TRBJ2-3,TRBV27,TRBD2,CASSSSGTSADTQYF,TGTGCCAGCAGTTCGTCCGGGACTAGCGCCGATACGCAGTATTTT
NA,TRBJ2-1,TRBV5-4,TRBD2,CASSSLAGGFSYNEQFF,TGTGCCAGCAGCTCACTAGCGGGGGGTTTTTCCTACAATGAGCAGTTCTTC
NA,TRBJ2-7,TRBV14,TRBD1,CASSRDRGYEQYF,TGTGCCAGCAGCCGGGACAGGGGCTACGAGCAGTACTTC
NA,TRBJ2-5,TRBV15,NA,CATSTNLRETQYF,TGTGCCACCAGCACAAATCTTAGAGAGACCCAGTACTTC
NA,TRBJ1-4,TRBV5-1,NA,CASSLGGGAGEKLFF,TGCGCCAGCAGCTTGGGCGGGGGCGCGGGTGAAAAACTGTTTTTT
NA,TRBJ2-1,TRBV19,NA,CASSMEGGLNEQFF,TGTGCCAGTAGTATGGAGGGGGGGCTTAATGAGCAGTTCTTC
NA,TRBJ2-5,TRBV5-1,NA,CASSLAWGEASQETQYF,TGCGCCAGCAGCTTGGCTTGGGGGGAGGCCTCCCAAGAGACCCAGTACTTC
NA,TRBJ2-7,TRBV6-5,TRBD2,CASSSPTSGEGEQYF,TGTGCCAGCAGTTCCCCGACTAGCGGGGAGGGCGAGCAGTACTTC
once,TRBJ1-1,TRBV18,NA,CASSPQTPNMNTEAFF,TGTGCCAGCTCACCACAAACACCCAACATGAACACTGAAGCTTTCTTT
few,TRBJ2-5,TRBV11-3,TRBD2,CASSLGAGGPETQYF,TGTGCCAGCAGCTTAGGGGCGGGGGGGCCGGAGACCCAGTACTTC
NA,TRBJ2-7,TRBV7-2,TRBD1,CASSLGQVIYEQYF,TGTGCCAGCAGTCTCGGACAGGTGATTTACGAGCAGTACTTC
NA,TRBJ2-7,TRBV2,NA,CASSEVQTQADEQYF,TGTGCCAGCAGTGAAGTACAGACCCAAGCGGACGAGCAGTACTTC
few,TRBJ1-1,TRBV15,NA,CATSPRHREMNTEAFF,TGTGCCACCAGCCCCCGCCACAGGGAAATGAACACTGAAGCTTTCTTT
NA,TRBJ1-2,TRBV18,NA,CASSTAGTPLNDF,TGTGCCAGCTCAACCGCCGGGACACCCCTCAACGACTTC
NA,TRBJ2-5,TRBV18,NA,CASSWAPREETQYF,TGTGCCAGCTCATGGGCCCCGAGGGAAGAGACCCAGTACTTC
once,TRBJ1-1,TRBV5-6,NA,CASSLSGEGTEAFF,TGTGCCAGCAGCTTGTCCGGGGAAGGGACTGAAGCTTTCTTT
NA,TRBJ2-7,TRBV6-6,NA,CASSYSKGDGGVEQYF,TGTGCCAGCAGTTACTCGAAGGGCGACGGGGGAGTGGAGCAGTACTTC
NA,TRBJ2-2,TRBV4-2,TRBD2,CASSQRRTSGGLTNTGELFF,TGTGCCAGCAGCCAGCGCCGGACTAGCGGGGGCCTTACGAACACCGGGGAGCTGTTTTTT
NA,TRBJ2-3,TRBV5-1,NA,CASSLEVRDTQYF,TGCGCCAGCAGCTTGGAAGTGAGGGATACGCAGTATTTT
NA,TRBJ2-1,TRBV18,NA,CASSPISNNEQFF,TGTGCCAGCTCACCAATCAGTAACAATGAGCAGTTCTTC
NA,TRBJ2-1,TRBV10-2,TRBD2,CASSLAGDEQFF,TGCGCCAGCAGTCTAGCGGGAGATGAGCAGTTCTTC
NA,TRBJ2-7,TRBV7-8,NA,CFSKQKTAYEQYF,TGTTTTAGCAAGCAGAAGACGGCATACGAGCAGTACTTC
NA,TRBJ2-7,TRBV6-5,TRBD2,CASSRGTSGLFVKYF,TGTGCCAGCAGCCGCGGGACTAGCGGCCTATTTGTTAAGTACTTC
NA,TRBJ1-1,TRBV5-1,NA,CASSWTAGTEAFF,TGCGCCAGCAGCTGGACGGCGGGGACTGAAGCTTTCTTT
once,TRBJ1-6,TRBV30,TRBD1,CAWRGQGASPLHF,TGTGCCTGGAGGGGACAGGGCGCCTCACCCCTCCACTTT
NA,TRBJ2-3,TRBV7-3,NA,CASSQERDTQYF,TGTGCCAGCAGCCAGGAAAGAGATACGCAGTATTTT
few,TRBJ1-2,TRBV29-1,TRBD1,CSAQDRTAYGYTF,TGCAGCGCCCAGGACAGGACGGCCTATGGCTACACCTTC
NA,TRBJ2-5,TRBV7-6,TRBD1,CASSLEPLARGYVETQYF,TGTGCCAGCAGCTTAGAACCCCTTGCCAGGGGGTATGTAGAGACCCAGTACTTC